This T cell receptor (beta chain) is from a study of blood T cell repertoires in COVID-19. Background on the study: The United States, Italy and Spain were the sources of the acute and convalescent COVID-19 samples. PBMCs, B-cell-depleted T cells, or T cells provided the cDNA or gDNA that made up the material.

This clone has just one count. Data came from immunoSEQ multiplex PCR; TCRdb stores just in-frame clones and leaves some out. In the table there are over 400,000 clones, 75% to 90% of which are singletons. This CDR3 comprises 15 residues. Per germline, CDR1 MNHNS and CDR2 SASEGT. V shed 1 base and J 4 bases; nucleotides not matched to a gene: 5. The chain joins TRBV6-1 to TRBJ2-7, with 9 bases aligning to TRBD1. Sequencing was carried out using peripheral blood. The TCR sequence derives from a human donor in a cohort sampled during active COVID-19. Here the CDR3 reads CASSEGTGEAYEQYF. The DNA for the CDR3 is TGTGCCAGCAGTGAAGGGACAGGGGAGGCTTACGAGCAGTACTTC.